These T cell receptor beta chains were read from a single sample in a study of blood T cell repertoires in COVID-19. Only in-frame clones appear in the TCRdb table, and some are missing; sequencing was by immunoSEQ multiplex PCR. There are 150,000 to 200,000 clones in the sample; approximately 88% occur only once, and roughly 9.5% lies in the top ten. The sequencing sample was made of peripheral blood. The origin of the receptors is a woman at least 80 years old with active or convalescent COVID-19. Both conserved end residues are part of each CDR3. A D gene is named only where the DNA matches it firmly. A row's size may be missing; if present it is once, few, many or a size class.

cdr3_length	clone_size	v_call	d_call	j_call	cdr3_aa	cdr3_nt
15	.	TRBV4-1	.	TRBJ1-5	CASSQAAPSDQPQHF	TGCGCCAGCAGCCAAGCCGCGCCATCTGATCAGCCCCAGCATTTT
13	once	TRBV4-2	TRBD2	TRBJ2-3	CASSQDAGGRQYF	TGTGCCAGCAGCCAAGACGCGGGGGGGAGGCAGTATTTT
12	.	TRBV2	.	TRBJ2-7	CASSGDSYEQYF	TGTGCCAGCAGTGGCGACTCCTACGAGCAGTACTTC
14	.	TRBV18	.	TRBJ1-2	CASSPPAGNYGYTF	TGTGCCAGCTCACCGCCCGCAGGGAACTATGGCTACACCTTC
14	.	TRBV27	.	TRBJ2-5	CASSLAGPRETQYF	TGTGCCAGCAGTTTAGCGGGTCCCAGGGAGACCCAGTACTTC
15	.	TRBV7-8	.	TRBJ1-6	CASSLASAGGSPLHF	TGTGCCAGCAGCTTAGCTTCGGCAGGTGGCTCACCCCTCCACTTT
14	once	TRBV5-1	.	TRBJ2-1	CASSSAGVRNEQFF	TGCGCCAGCAGCTCGGCAGGGGTCAGGAATGAGCAGTTCTTC
15	.	TRBV7-2	TRBD1	TRBJ2-7	CASSLAPGQGDEQYF	TGTGCCAGCAGCTTAGCGCCCGGACAGGGAGACGAGCAGTACTTC
14	.	TRBV2	TRBD1	TRBJ2-1	CASWPGQGYNEQFF	TGTGCCAGTTGGCCGGGACAGGGCTACAATGAGCAGTTCTTC
15	.	TRBV7-2	.	TRBJ2-1	CASSLAEGSYNEQFF	TGTGCCAGCAGCTTAGCGGAGGGCTCCTACAATGAGCAGTTCTTC
12	few	TRBV7-9	.	TRBJ2-1	CASSEQGNEQFF	TGTGCCAGCAGCGAACAGGGCAATGAGCAGTTCTTC
16	.	TRBV18	.	TRBJ1-5	CASSPNSPGGNQPQHF	TGTGCCAGCTCACCAAATTCGCCCGGGGGCAATCAGCCCCAGCATTTT
16	.	TRBV3-1/TRBV3-2	TRBD2	TRBJ2-3	CASSPRAGAVGDTQYF	TGTGCCAGCAGCCCAAGAGCGGGGGCCGTCGGAGATACGCAGTATTTT
14	once	TRBV7-2	TRBD2	TRBJ2-5	CASTPGTSGGPQYF	TGTGCCAGCACCCCCGGGACTAGCGGGGGTCCCCAGTACTTC
14	.	TRBV7-9	.	TRBJ1-1	CASSLGSLNTEAFF	TGTGCCAGCAGCTTAGGTAGCCTGAACACTGAAGCTTTCTTT
13	.	TRBV2	.	TRBJ1-2	CASSERRDHGYTF	TGTGCCAGCAGTGAAAGGAGGGACCATGGCTACACCTTC
16	few	TRBV18	TRBD1	TRBJ1-6	CASSPPGQGSSSPLHF	TGTGCCAGCTCACCACCGGGACAGGGCTCAAGTTCACCCCTCCACTTT
15	.	TRBV3-1/TRBV3-2	TRBD2	TRBJ2-1	CASSSGTSGGNEQFF	TGTGCCAGCAGTTCCGGGACTAGCGGTGGGAATGAGCAGTTCTTC
16	.	TRBV27	TRBD1	TRBJ1-3	CASSLQRGLSGNTIYF	TGTGCCAGCAGTTTACAAAGGGGGCTCTCTGGAAACACCATATATTTT
15	.	TRBV6-5	.	TRBJ2-1	CASSYGLPTYNEQFF	TGTGCCAGCAGTTACGGACTCCCGACCTACAATGAGCAGTTCTTC
16	.	TRBV6-1	.	TRBJ2-2	CASSGTGRISSGELFF	TGTGCCAGCAGTGGAACGGGGAGAATCTCCAGCGGGGAGCTGTTTTTT
15	.	TRBV9	TRBD1	TRBJ1-4	CASSATGTGLGKLFF	TGTGCCAGCAGCGCAACCGGGACAGGGCTGGGAAAACTGTTTTTT
15	.	TRBV19	TRBD1	TRBJ1-5	CASEGQGALNQPQHF	TGTGCCAGTGAAGGACAGGGGGCCCTCAATCAGCCCCAGCATTTT
11	.	TRBV20-1	.	TRBJ2-7	CSVPRSYEQYF	TGCAGTGTCCCCCGTAGTTACGAGCAGTACTTC
13	.	TRBV12-5	.	TRBJ2-2	CASGTGWAGELFF	TGTGCTAGTGGTACGGGGTGGGCCGGGGAGCTGTTTTTT
14	.	TRBV5-1	.	TRBJ1-1	CASSSDPMNTEAFF	TGCGCCAGCAGCTCCGATCCTATGAACACTGAAGCTTTCTTT
18	.	TRBV23-1	TRBD2	TRBJ2-2	CASSPTSGGSTNTGELFF	TGCGCCAGCAGTCCCACTAGCGGGGGGTCGACGAACACCGGGGAGCTGTTTTTT
12	.	TRBV18	.	TRBJ2-7	CASSTGRYEQYF	TGTGCCAGCTCAACAGGGCGCTACGAGCAGTACTTC
13	.	TRBV6-5	.	TRBJ1-4	CASRRRGGEKLFF	TGTGCCAGCAGGCGCCGGGGGGGTGAAAAACTGTTTTTT
15	.	TRBV6-5	.	TRBJ1-1	CASRPRGGTNTEAFF	TGTGCCAGCAGACCTAGGGGGGGGACGAACACTGAAGCTTTCTTT
16	.	TRBV4-3	TRBD2	TRBJ2-5	CASSRAGLAGGETQYF	TGCGCCAGCAGCCGCGCGGGACTAGCGGGGGGAGAGACCCAGTACTTC
15	.	TRBV5-1	.	TRBJ2-7	CASSLVPTEGNEQYF	TGCGCCAGCAGCTTGGTCCCCACGGAGGGGAACGAGCAGTACTTC
14	.	TRBV7-8	TRBD1	TRBJ1-5	CASSLGTGLEPQHF	TGTGCCAGCAGCTTAGGGACAGGCCTGGAGCCCCAGCATTTT
13	once	TRBV5-1	.	TRBJ1-1	CASSPQGGTEAFF	TGCGCCAGCAGCCCTCAAGGGGGCACTGAAGCTTTCTTT
12	.	TRBV12-3/TRBV12-4	.	TRBJ1-5	CASRRSQQPQHF	TGTGCCAGCAGACGGAGTCAGCAGCCCCAGCATTTT
14	.	TRBV18	.	TRBJ1-1	CASSPLTGRVEAFF	TGTGCCAGCTCACCACTGACAGGTCGGGTTGAAGCTTTCTTT
13	.	TRBV29-1	.	TRBJ2-7	CSVEGGLRGEQYF	TGCAGCGTTGAAGGGGGGCTGAGGGGCGAGCAGTACTTC
17	.	TRBV5-1	TRBD1	TRBJ2-6	CASSSLTGGSGANVLTF	TGCGCCAGCAGCTCACTGACAGGGGGCTCTGGGGCCAACGTCCTGACTTTC
13	few	TRBV5-5	TRBD1	TRBJ1-4	CASTGQFNEKLFF	TGTGCCAGCACGGGACAGTTTAATGAAAAACTGTTTTTT
13	.	TRBV7-8	.	TRBJ1-1	CASSANQGTEAFF	TGTGCCAGCAGCGCGAACCAGGGGACTGAAGCTTTCTTT